The 7 T cell receptor beta chains in this list originate from one sample, sequenced in a study of cytomegalovirus exposure and HLA in healthy donors. In the PCR, 60 Vbeta and 13 Jbeta primers were used. The assay was immunoSEQ multiplex PCR, and TCRdb's table has in-frame clones only and misses some. The table shows approximately 55,000 clones, with around 82% occurring only once. The sample comprised PBMCs. Receptor source: a boy aged 5-17 years in good health and CMV-seropositive.

The V gene is TRBV19, the J gene TRBJ1-5, with D unclear. Germline CDR1 is LNHDA and CDR2 is SQIVND (reference sequence). The germline V and J ends were trimmed by 0 bases and 0 bases, with 9 bases remaining between them. The CDR3 runs 16 residues. CDR3 sequence (DNA): TGTGCCAGTAGTATAGACAATAGAATTAGCAATCAGCCCCAGCATTTT. It encodes CASSIDNRISNQPQHF. The whole variable domain, remainder taken from reference TRBV19 and TRBJ1-5, is DGGITQSPKYLFRKEGQNVTLSCEQNLNHDAMYWYRQDPGQGLRLIYYSQIVNDFQKGDIAEGYSVSREKKESFPLTVTSAQKNPTAFYLCASSIDNRISNQPQHFGDGTRLSIL.

This clone was counted between two and nine times. V and J are TRBV28 and TRBJ1-2; D remains ambiguous. Trimming shortened V by 6 bases and J by 6 bases, and 17 bases separated the two germline ends. Germline V gene lookup returns CDR1 MDHEN and CDR2 SYDVKM. This CDR3 spans 14 amino acids. The CDR3, as DNA: TGTGCCAGCAGAAAGAACGGAGAGGGTGATGGCTACACCTTC. Translated: CASRKNGEGDGYTF.

CDR3 amino acids: CASTGTGGAEAFF. The CDR3 DNA reads as TGTGCCAGCACCGGGACAGGCGGGGCTGAAGCTTTCTTT. The chain employs TRBV27 and TRBJ1-1; 8 nucleotides line up with TRBD1. The ends lost 7 bases at V and 6 bases at J; junction bases unmatched: 7. CDR1 MNHEY and CDR2 SMNVEV come from the germline V gene (reference sequence). The CDR3 is 13 residues long.

The chain is built from TRBV2 and TRBJ1-5; D not certain. Between the trimmed V and J ends, which lost 7 bases and 1 base, there was a span of 8 bases. CDR1 SNHLY and CDR2 FYNNEI come from the germline V gene. This CDR3 spans 13 amino acids. The CDR3 spells CASTRISNQPQHF. CDR3 nucleotides: TGTGCCAGCACCAGGATCAGCAATCAGCCCCAGCATTTT.

J is TRBJ2-5 and V is TRBV9; weak D call: TRBD2 (5 bases). Germline CDR1 and CDR2: SGDLS and YYNGEE. This CDR3 is built from 13 residues. V shed 3 bases and J shed 5 bases, with 11 bases lying between them. Here the CDR3 DNA reads TGTGCCAGCAGCGAACTAGATCAGGAGACCCAGTACTTC. This gives the protein CASSELDQETQYF.

The J gene is TRBJ2-5, the V gene TRBV15, with D maybe TRBD1 (5 bases). Deletions cut 3 bases from V and 1 base from J, with 9 bases between. Germline V gives CDR1 LNHNV, CDR2 YYDKDF (reference sequence). This CDR3 is 14 amino acids long. The CDR3 spells CATSSDRFQETQYF. The DNA for the CDR3 is TGTGCCACCAGCAGCGACAGATTCCAAGAGACCCAGTACTTC.

V and J are TRBV14 and TRBJ2-3; 7 positions match TRBD1. The junction had 4 bases not matched to a gene; V was cut back by 3 bases and J by 1 base. Germline assignment: CDR1 SGHDN and CDR2 FVKESK. The CDR3 has 15 amino acids. Here the CDR3 reads CASSQGDSGTDTQYF. The DNA for the CDR3 is TGTGCCAGCAGCCAGGGGGACAGCGGCACAGATACGCAGTATTTT. Full variable domain (remainder filled in from reference TRBV14 and TRBJ2-3): EAGVTQFPSHSVIEKGQTVTLRCDPISGHDNLYWYRRVMGKEIKFLLHFVKESKQDESGMPNNRFLAERTGGTYSTLKVQPAELEDSGVYFCASSQGDSGTDTQYFGPGTRLTVL.